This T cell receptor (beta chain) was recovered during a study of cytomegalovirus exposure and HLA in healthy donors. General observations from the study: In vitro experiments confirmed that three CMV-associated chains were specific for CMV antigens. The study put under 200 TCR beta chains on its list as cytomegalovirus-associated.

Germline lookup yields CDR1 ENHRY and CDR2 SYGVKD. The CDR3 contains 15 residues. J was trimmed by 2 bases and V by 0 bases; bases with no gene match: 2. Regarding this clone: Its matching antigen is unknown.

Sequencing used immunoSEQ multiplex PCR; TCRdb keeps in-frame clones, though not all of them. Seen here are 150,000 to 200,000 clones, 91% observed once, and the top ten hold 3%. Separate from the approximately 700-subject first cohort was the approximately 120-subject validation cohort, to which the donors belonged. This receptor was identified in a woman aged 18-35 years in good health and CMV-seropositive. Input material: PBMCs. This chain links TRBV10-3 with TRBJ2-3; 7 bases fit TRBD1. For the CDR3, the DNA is TGTGCCATCAGTGAGTCGGGACAGAACACAGATACGCAGTATTTT. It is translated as CAISESGQNTDTQYF.